The next 21 T cell receptor beta chains were all read from a single sample in a study of blood T cell repertoires in COVID-19. Sequencing was performed with immunoSEQ multiplex PCR; in TCRdb, only in-frame clones are kept and a portion is missing. The sample has under 250,000 clones; approximately 85% are singletons. The sample consisted of PBMCs or T cells enriched from blood (not recorded which). These receptors all come from a woman aged 50 to 65 with acute COVID-19.

The V and J genes are TRBV9 and TRBJ2-5; 8 nucleotides match TRBD2. The CDR3 contains 15 residues. V lost 4 bases and J lost 4; bases outside the gene matches: 9. Looked up from germline, CDR1 is SGDLS and CDR2 is YYNGEE. The CDR3 coding sequence is TGTGCCAGCAGCTTCGGGACTAGTGGTTTAGAGACCCAGTACTTC. Translating it yields CASSFGTSGLETQYF.

This clone appeared a single time. The genes are TRBV6-5 and TRBJ2-7; 8 bases are shared with TRBD1. V gave up 5 bases and J gave up 5 bases; unmatched junction bases: 8. Germline V CDR1 and CDR2: MNHEY, SVGAGI. This CDR3 has 14 amino acids. CDR3 residues: CASSTWTGSNEQYF. CDR3 coding DNA: TGTGCCAGCAGTACTTGGACAGGGTCGAACGAGCAGTACTTC.

This clone was counted a single time. The rearrangement links TRBV3-1 (or the pseudogene TRBV3-2) to TRBJ1-6; D gene ambiguous. The ends were cut back, 3 bases at V and 8 bases at J, with 5 bases in the middle. Germline CDR1 LGHDT, CDR2 YNNKEL (reference sequence). CDR3 length equals 12 residues. CDR3 protein: CASSQGDSPLHF. The CDR3 DNA reads as TGTGCCAGCAGCCAGGGAGATTCACCCCTCCACTTT.

This clone has just a few counts. This chain connects TRBV6-5 to TRBJ1-5; no definite D call. This CDR3 is 13 amino acids long. The V and J ends lost 4 bases and 5 bases respectively, with 9 bases between them. Germline V gene data show CDR1 as MNHEY and CDR2 as SVGAGI. As DNA, the CDR3 is TGTGCCAGCAGTTCACGGGTGGATCAGCCCCAGCATTTT. Residues: CASSSRVDQPQHF.

J is TRBJ1-4 and V is TRBV5-1, with TRBD1 matching 7 bases. The CDR3 length is 15 residues. V shed 4 bases, J shed 1 base, and the junction held 4 bases outside the gene matches. Germline V CDR1 and CDR2: SGHRS, YFSETQ. The CDR3 is CASSLRQGTNEKLFF. For the CDR3, the DNA is TGCGCCAGCAGCCTCCGACAGGGAACTAATGAAAAACTGTTTTTT.

The chain uses TRBV18 and TRBJ2-1; TRBD1 is a possible D gene (5 bases). The V gene's germline CDR1 is KGHSH and CDR2 LQKENI. The V end lost 4 bases, the J end lost 0 bases, and 16 bases lay between the germline ends. This CDR3 is 17 amino acids long. The CDR3 DNA reads TGTGCCAGCTCACTTAGACAGCACCCCTTCTCCTACAATGAGCAGTTCTTC. Translated, it gives CASSLRQHPFSYNEQFF.

The chain uses TRBV29-1 and TRBJ2-5, with D possibly TRBD1 on 6 matching bases. The ends were cut back, 8 bases at V and 0 bases at J, with 19 bases in the middle. This CDR3 contains 15 residues. CDR1 SQVTM and CDR2 ANQGSEA come from the germline V gene. The CDR3: CSIDVQGTYQETQYF. The CDR3 DNA reads TGCAGCATCGACGTCCAGGGGACGTACCAAGAGACCCAGTACTTC. Full variable domain (rest looked up from reference TRBV29-1 and TRBJ2-5): SAVISQKPSRDICQRGTSLTIQCQVDSQVTMMFWYRQQPGQSLTLIATANQGSEATYESGFVIDKFPISRPNLTFSTLTVSNMSPEDSSIYLCSIDVQGTYQETQYFGPGTRLLVL.

V gene TRBV7-2 combines with J gene TRBJ2-2, with 9 bases matching TRBD2. The CDR3 sequence is 17 residues long. Germline assignment: CDR1 SGHTA and CDR2 FQGNSA. Trimming cost V 2 bases and J 4 bases; bases outside gene matches: 8. CDR3 nucleotide sequence: TGTGCCAGCAGCTTATCCGGGACTAGCATTTCCACCGGGGAGCTGTTTTTT. Translating gives CASSLSGTSISTGELFF. Drawing the rest from reference TRBV7-2 and TRBJ2-2, the complete variable domain is GAGVSQSPSNKVTEKGKDVELRCDPISGHTALYWYRQSLGQGLEFLIYFQGNSAPDKSGLPSDRFSAERTGGSVSTLTIQRTQQEDSAVYLCASSLSGTSISTGELFFGEGSRLTVL.

V and J are TRBV9 and TRBJ1-6; tentative D call: TRBD1 (5 bases). V lost 0 bases and J 5 bases, leaving 9 bases between the germline ends. The CDR3 loop spans 15 amino acids. CDR1 SGDLS and CDR2 YYNGEE come from the germline V gene. CDR3 sequence (DNA): TGTGCCAGCAGCGTAGGAACGGACAATAATTCACCCCTCCACTTT. Translated: CASSVGTDNNSPLHF.

The CDR3 nucleotides read TGTGCCAGCAGCCCAGAGTCTCTCGGGACAGGGTACAATCAGCCCCAGCATTTT. Its protein product is CASSPESLGTGYNQPQHF. V is TRBV16 and J is TRBJ1-5; 9 bases align to TRBD1. J gave up 3 bases and V 4 bases, and 13 bases lay outside the gene matches. Germline CDR1 is KGHSY and CDR2 is FQNENV. The CDR3 consists of 18 residues.

In its sample, this clone was seen a few times. The chain joins TRBV9 to TRBJ2-1, with 10 positions matching TRBD1. J was trimmed by 6 bases and V by 4 bases; bases with no gene match: 7. The CDR3 spans 15 residues. Germline V gene sequence: CDR1 SGDLS, CDR2 YYNGEE. This CDR3 reads CASSPGQGVVNEQFF. The DNA for the CDR3 is TGTGCCAGCAGCCCAGGACAGGGGGTTGTCAATGAGCAGTTCTTC.

V and J are TRBV10-3 and TRBJ1-2; TRBD1 agrees at 7 bases. The CDR3 consists of 14 residues. Germline-derived CDR1 and CDR2 are ENHRY and SYGVKD. After removal of 0 bases from V and 6 bases from J, the junction contained 4 bases not matched to a gene. The CDR3 coding sequence is TGTGCCATCAGTGAGTCGACAGGGACAGATGGCTACACCTTC. Encoded protein: CAISESTGTDGYTF.

This sequence joins TRBV14 and TRBJ2-5; 7 bases agree with TRBD2. The germline gives CDR1 SGHDN, CDR2 FVKESK. The CDR3 length is 15 residues. J was trimmed by 5 bases and V by 5 bases; bases with no gene match: 11. The CDR3 spells CASSLRAGRWETQYF. The CDR3 nucleotides read TGTGCCAGCAGCTTGCGAGCGGGGCGCTGGGAGACCCAGTACTTC.

The J gene is TRBJ1-4, the V gene TRBV7-2, with TRBD1 as a possible D gene (5 bases). The V gene lost 5 bases and the J gene lost 7 bases, with 14 bases spanning the gap. CDR3 size: 14 residues. Germline V gene data show CDR1 as SGHTA and CDR2 as FQGNSA. CDR3 sequence: CASSVSGFGEKLFF. CDR3 in DNA: TGTGCCAGCAGCGTTTCAGGGTTTGGTGAAAAACTGTTTTTT.

The chain joins TRBV7-2 to TRBJ1-2, with TRBD1 as a possible D gene (5 bases). The CDR3 is 14 amino acids. The V end was cut by 4 bases, the J end by 2 bases, with 11 bases between. Germline V gene sequence: CDR1 SGHTA, CDR2 FQGNSA. The CDR3 bases are TGTGCCAGCAGCTCCAGACAGTTGAACTATGGCTACACCTTC. This sequence encodes CASSSRQLNYGYTF.

The V gene is TRBV7-6, the J gene TRBJ2-7; D is perhaps TRBD1 (5 bases). Trimming removed 5 bases at V and 0 bases at J, with 14 bases between. This CDR3 contains 15 residues. Per the germline V gene, CDR1 is SGHVS and CDR2 is FNYEAQ. The CDR3 nucleotides read TGTGCCAGCAGCATGAACAGGTCTCCCTCCTACGAGCAGTACTTC. Translation gives CASSMNRSPSYEQYF.

This chain joins TRBV5-1 and TRBJ1-2; a weak D match, TRBD1 (6 bases). Looked up from germline, CDR1 is SGHRS and CDR2 is YFSETQ. The CDR3 is 14 amino acids. V was clipped by 4 bases and J by 8 bases, with 18 bases between them. CDR3 loop: CASSPGTPNRGYTF. CDR3 DNA: TGCGCCAGCAGCCCCGGGACACCCAATAGGGGCTACACCTTC.

In DNA form, the CDR3 reads TGTGCCAGCTCATCTTTTAGAGAGACCCAGTACTTC. Protein sequence: CASSSFRETQYF. The genes are TRBV18 and TRBJ2-5; D is undetermined. The CDR3 is made up of 12 amino acids. Germline CDR1 reads KGHSH; CDR2 reads LQKENI. Trimming left V 5 bases short and J 4 bases short, with 8 bases between.

V is TRBV11-2 and J is TRBJ1-1; D may be TRBD1 (6 bases). The V and J ends lost 1 base and 5 bases respectively, with 14 bases between them. The CDR3 loop spans 15 amino acids. Germline CDR1 SGHAT, CDR2 FQNNGV. CDR3 nucleotide sequence: TGTGCCAGCAGCTTAGCGCAGGGGAGGGGGACTGAAGCTTTCTTT. Translated, it gives CASSLAQGRGTEAFF.

V and J are TRBV9 and TRBJ2-2; possible D gene TRBD1, 6 bases. Germline V gene data show CDR1 as SGDLS and CDR2 as YYNGEE. V was clipped by 0 bases and J by 0 bases, with 9 bases between them. CDR3 length equals 16 residues. The chain's CDR3 is CASSVDGGANTGELFF. The CDR3 region has the DNA TGTGCCAGCAGCGTAGATGGGGGCGCGAACACCGGGGAGCTGTTTTTT.

The chain has TRBV29-1 and TRBJ2-3, with 7 bases aligning to TRBD2. Looked up from germline, CDR1 is SQVTM and CDR2 is ANQGSEA. J gave up 2 bases and V 8 bases, and 10 bases lay outside the gene matches. CDR3 length: 14 amino acids. The CDR3, as DNA: TGCAGCTCCGGGGGGTATATAATCACAGATACGCAGTATTTT. Translated: CSSGGYIITDTQYF.